Listed here are 26 T cell receptor beta chains from one sample, sequenced in a study of OX40 agonist ivuxolimab in advanced cancers. Sequencing used immunoSEQ multiplex PCR; TCRdb keeps in-frame clones, though not all of them. The sample yields roughly 100,000 clones, around 92% seen once. The sequencing used CD4+ or CD8+ T cells sorted from blood, collected in a trial of the OX40 agonist ivuxolimab. The receptor source for this set is an adult with an advanced solid tumor such as melanoma, head and neck, liver or kidney cancer.

The chain recombines TRBV12-5 with TRBJ1-5; D possibly corresponds to TRBD1 (5 bases). Trimming shortened V by 7 bases and J by 2 bases, and 9 bases separated the two germline ends. CDR1 is LGHNT and CDR2 is FRNRAP in the germline V gene. This CDR3 region has 13 residues. The CDR3 loop is CASDLTGNQPQHF. The CDR3 DNA reads TGTGCTAGTGACTTGACAGGCAATCAGCCCCAGCATTTT.

This chain links TRBV19 with TRBJ1-1; no firm D call. Looked up from germline, CDR1 is LNHDA and CDR2 is SQIVND (reference sequence). CDR3 length: 11 amino acids. The V and J ends lost 7 bases and 7 bases respectively, with 10 bases between them. The DNA for the CDR3 is TGTGCCAGTAAATTGGATTTTGAAGCTTTCTTT. Its translation is CASKLDFEAFF.

The chain carries TRBV4-3 and TRBJ2-1; TRBD2 aligns across 9 bases. Germline CDR1 is LGHNA and CDR2 is YSLEER. Unmatched junction bases numbered 0, after V lost 0 bases and J lost 3 bases. This CDR3 spans 15 amino acids. The CDR3 reads CASSQDSGSYNEQFF. The CDR3 region has the DNA TGCGCCAGCAGCCAAGATAGCGGGAGCTACAATGAGCAGTTCTTC.

This chain joins TRBV6-6 and TRBJ2-1; the D is unclear. Trimming cost V 2 bases and J 8 bases, with 19 bases left between them. The CDR3 spans 16 residues. The germline V gene has CDR1 MNHNY and CDR2 SVGAGI (reference sequence). CDR3 nucleotide sequence: TGTGCCAGCAGTTACGTTCCATCGGGTGGGGTGGATGAGCAGTTCTTC. It translates to CASSYVPSGGVDEQFF.

This clone was counted a single time. This chain links TRBV11-2 with TRBJ1-4, with 8 bases that match TRBD1. The germline V gene has CDR1 SGHAT and CDR2 FQNNGV. Trimming took 5 bases from V and 7 from J; bases not matched to a gene: 9. This CDR3 region has 15 residues. Here the CDR3 reads CASSPGGRGGEKLFF. The CDR3, as DNA: TGTGCCAGCAGCCCAGGGGGCCGGGGAGGTGAAAAACTGTTTTTT. The complete variable domain, with remaining parts taken from reference TRBV11-2 and TRBJ1-4, reads EAGVAQSPRYKIIEKRQSVAFWCNPISGHATLYWYQQILGQGPKLLIQFQNNGVVDDSQLPKDRFSAERLKGVDSTLKIQPAKLEDSAVYLCASSPGGRGGEKLFFGSGTQLSVL.

The chain is built from TRBV6-5 and TRBJ1-2; tentative D call: TRBD1 (6 bases). The CDR3 covers 13 residues. Germline V gene lookup returns CDR1 MNHEY and CDR2 SVGAGI. V shed 5 bases and J shed 4 bases, with 11 bases lying between them. The CDR3 spells CASSTVRGYGYTF. The CDR3 bases are TGTGCCAGCAGTACGGTCAGGGGCTATGGCTACACCTTC.

This clone was counted once. The V gene is TRBV7-9, the J gene TRBJ1-5; D ambiguous. The germline V gene has CDR1 SEHNR and CDR2 FQNEAQ (reference sequence). The CDR3 length is 12 residues. Between the trimmed V and J ends, which lost 5 bases and 5 bases, there was a span of 7 bases. The DNA of the CDR3 is TGTGCCAGCAGCGTAATCGATCAGCCCCAGCATTTT. As protein: CASSVIDQPQHF.

As for this clone: Distinct nucleotide sequences in the sample also encode this CDR3. The chain has TRBV9 and TRBJ2-1; 7 bases align to TRBD1. The germline V gene encodes CDR1 SGDLS and CDR2 YYNGEE. The V gene end was trimmed by 3 bases and the J gene end by 0 bases; junction bases not matched to a gene: 3. CDR3 size: 15 residues. The CDR3 DNA reads as TGTGCCAGCAGCGCAGGGGGAAGCTCCTACAATGAGCAGTTCTTC. Amino acid sequence: CASSAGGSSYNEQFF. Combining the CDR3 with reference TRBV9 and TRBJ2-1 gives the whole variable domain DSGVTQTPKHLITATGQRVTLRCSPRSGDLSVYWYQQSLDQGLQFLIQYYNGEERAKGNILERFSAQQFPDLHSELNLSSLELGDSALYFCASSAGGSSYNEQFFGPGTRLTVL.

The rearrangement joins TRBV9 to TRBJ2-2; 11 bases are a match to TRBD1. V lost 4 bases to trimming and J lost 5 bases; unmatched junction nucleotides: 7. The CDR3 length is 16 residues. Germline assignment: CDR1 SGDLS and CDR2 YYNGEE. CDR3 coding DNA: TGTGCCAGCAGCAAGCGGACAGGGGGCTTGACCGGGGAGCTGTTTTTT. Translation: CASSKRTGGLTGELFF.

The gene calls are TRBV19 and TRBJ2-1, with D unclear. Trimming removed 4 bases at V and 0 bases at J, with 10 bases between. The CDR3 runs 15 residues. Germline V CDR1 and CDR2: LNHDA, SQIVND (reference sequence). CDR3 in DNA: TGTGCCAGTAGTACGTATAAGAGCTCCTACAATGAGCAGTTCTTC. It codes for CASSTYKSSYNEQFF.

The chain carries TRBV5-4 and TRBJ2-1; D tentatively reads TRBD1 or TRBD2 (5 bases each). Germline V gene sequence: CDR1 SGHNT, CDR2 YYREEE (reference sequence). The CDR3 length is 15 residues. Trimming shortened V by 0 bases and J by 0 bases, and 7 bases separated the two germline ends. The CDR3 DNA reads as TGTGCCAGCAGCTTGGGGGGGACCTCCTACAATGAGCAGTTCTTC. It is translated as CASSLGGTSYNEQFF.

The chain combines TRBV6-5 with TRBJ2-5; D possibly corresponds to TRBD1 (6 bases). This CDR3 has 15 amino acids. Germline V gives CDR1 MNHEY, CDR2 SVGAGI. Deletions cut 6 bases from V and 3 bases from J, with 17 bases between. The CDR3 DNA follows: TGTGCCAGCAGACGCAATACAGGGTGGGAAGAGACCCAGTACTTC. Protein: CASRRNTGWEETQYF.

The chain has TRBV30 and TRBJ2-1, with D perhaps matching TRBD1 (6 bases). This CDR3 region has 11 residues. V lost 4 bases and J 7 bases, leaving 8 bases between the germline ends. The germline gives CDR1 GTSNPN, CDR2 SVGIG (reference sequence). The chain's CDR3 is CAWNRANEQFF. CDR3 DNA: TGTGCCTGGAACAGGGCTAATGAGCAGTTCTTC. Complete variable domain (other parts from reference TRBV30 and TRBJ2-1): SQTIHQWPATLVQPVGSPLSLECTVEGTSNPNLYWYRQAAGRGLQLLFYSVGIGQISSEVPQNLSASRPQDRQFILSSKKLLLSDSGFYLCAWNRANEQFFGPGTRLTVL.

This chain uses TRBV6-5 with TRBJ2-1, with 12 nucleotides matching TRBD2. J was trimmed by 14 bases and V by 4 bases; bases with no gene match: 12. From germline, CDR1 is MNHEY and CDR2 SVGAGI. CDR3 length: 15 residues. CDR3 DNA: TGTGCCAGCAGTTTGACCGGGACTAGCGGGTATGGAAAGTTCTTC. Amino acid sequence: CASSLTGTSGYGKFF.

This clone was recorded only once. V is TRBV7-8 and J is TRBJ2-2; no definite D call. The CDR3 runs to 13 residues. Germline lookup yields CDR1 SGHVS and CDR2 FQNEAQ. V lost 4 bases and J 4 bases, leaving 7 bases between the germline ends. The CDR3 sequence is CASSYLSTGELFF. CDR3 coding DNA: TGTGCCAGCAGCTATTTGAGCACCGGGGAGCTGTTTTTT.

The chain joins TRBV4-3 to TRBJ1-5, with D possibly TRBD1 on 5 matching bases. Trimming removed 4 bases at V and 5 bases at J, with 15 bases between. Germline V gene lookup returns CDR1 LGHNA and CDR2 YSLEER. The CDR3 spans 15 residues. In nucleotides, the CDR3 is TGCGCCAGCAGCCTTTGGACGGGGGTCGATCAGCCCCAGCATTTT. As protein: CASSLWTGVDQPQHF.

The gene calls are TRBV11-3 and TRBJ1-5; TRBD1 agrees at 7 bases. The V gene end was trimmed by 9 bases and the J gene end by 3 bases; junction bases not matched to a gene: 5. Germline values: CDR1 SGHNT, CDR2 YENEEA. The CDR3 has 13 amino acids. The CDR3 here is CASAGGHNQPQHF. The CDR3 DNA reads as TGTGCCAGTGCAGGGGGGCACAATCAGCCCCAGCATTTT.

The chain combines TRBV5-1 with TRBJ1-2; no firm D call. Trimming left V 4 bases short and J 4 bases short, with 17 bases between. The CDR3 runs 15 residues. Germline V gene sequence: CDR1 SGHRS, CDR2 YFSETQ. The chain's CDR3 is CASSPAVGQTYGYTF. For the CDR3, the DNA is TGCGCCAGCAGCCCGGCTGTGGGTCAGACCTATGGCTACACCTTC.

J is TRBJ2-6 and V is TRBV15; D uncertain. In germline, CDR1 is LNHNV, CDR2 YYDKDF (reference sequence). The CDR3 is made up of 14 amino acids. V shed 3 bases and J shed 4 bases, with 7 bases lying between them. Here the CDR3 DNA reads TGTGCCACCAGCAGCCTTAAGGGGGCCAACGTCCTGACTTTC. Its translation is CATSSLKGANVLTF.

The chain has TRBV18 and TRBJ2-7; 9 nucleotides match TRBD2. The CDR3 loop spans 12 amino acids. CDR1 and CDR2 (germline): KGHSH, LQKENI. Trimming cost V 4 bases and J 5 bases; bases outside gene matches: 0. CDR3 residues: CASSQRGDEQYF. For the CDR3, the DNA is TGTGCCAGCTCACAGCGGGGGGACGAGCAGTACTTC.

This sequence joins TRBV30 and TRBJ2-6, with D perhaps matching TRBD1 or TRBD2 (5 bases each). This CDR3 contains 17 residues. The V and J ends lost 4 bases and 0 bases respectively, with 16 bases between them. Germline-derived CDR1 and CDR2 are GTSNPN and SVGIG (reference sequence). The CDR3 DNA reads TGTGCCTGGAACGACGGGGCCCCACACTCTGGGGCCAACGTCCTGACTTTC. Translated, it gives CAWNDGAPHSGANVLTF.

The count of this clone is one. The chain has TRBV7-2 and TRBJ1-4; D gene unclear. V lost 3 bases to trimming and J lost 8 bases, with 13 bases between them. The CDR3 is 14 amino acids. Per the germline V gene, CDR1 is SGHTA and CDR2 is FQGNSA. The CDR3 sequence is CASSFGPAREKLFF. The CDR3 DNA reads as TGTGCCAGCAGCTTCGGCCCAGCCCGGGAAAAACTGTTTTTT.

In the case of this clone: Additional DNA sequences in this sample encode the identical CDR3. The genes are TRBV5-4 and TRBJ2-2; D is uncertain. Trimming pared 4 bases from V and 6 bases from J, leaving 13 bases between. There are 14 residues in the CDR3. Germline V gives CDR1 SGHNT, CDR2 YYREEE (reference sequence). Here the CDR3 reads CASSLPGVAGELFF. The CDR3 coding sequence is TGTGCCAGCAGCCTGCCGGGTGTGGCCGGGGAGCTGTTTTTT.

The chain joins TRBV27 to TRBJ2-1, with 10 bases lining up with TRBD2. Germline V gene data show CDR1 as MNHEY and CDR2 as SMNVEV (reference sequence). V trimming: 5 bases; J trimming: 7 bases; junction bases outside the gene matches: 11. This CDR3 has 16 amino acids. The CDR3 DNA follows: TGTGCCAGCAGTGCCGATCTAGCGGGAGTTTGGAATGAGCAGTTCTTC. Translating gives CASSADLAGVWNEQFF.

V gene TRBV5-8 combines with J gene TRBJ1-3; TRBD1 might be the D (5 bases). This CDR3 contains 16 residues. The germline CDR1 and CDR2 sequences are SGHTS and YDEGEE. With 0 bases removed from V and 0 bases from J, the gap between germline ends came to 10 bases. For the CDR3, the DNA is TGTGCCAGCAGCTTGGTTCAGGGAGGCTCTGGAAACACCATATATTTT. Its protein product is CASSLVQGGSGNTIYF.

The chain combines TRBV18 with TRBJ2-7; D may be TRBD1 (6 bases). Germline V gene data show CDR1 as KGHSH and CDR2 as LQKENI. The CDR3 is made up of 14 amino acids. V was cut by 3 bases and J by 2 bases, with 11 bases left in between. The CDR3 region is CASSPSGAPYEQYV. In DNA, the CDR3 is TGTGCCAGCTCACCCTCAGGGGCCCCCTACGAGCAGTACGTC.